What follows are 20 T cell receptor beta chains derived from one specimen sequenced in a study of cytomegalovirus exposure and HLA in healthy donors. Vbeta (60) and Jbeta (13) primers were used in the PCR. Produced via immunoSEQ multiplex PCR; TCRdb's table is partial and in-frame only. In the table there are approximately 150,000 clones, around 85% of which are singletons. The specimen sequenced was PBMCs. All receptors come from a middle-aged man in good health and CMV-seronegative.

This chain joins TRBV6-1 and TRBJ2-6, with D hard to call. The CDR3 loop spans 14 amino acids. Trimming stripped 8 bases from V and 0 bases from J, with 8 bases between. Germline-derived CDR1 and CDR2 are MNHNS and SASEGT. The CDR3 sequence is CASLSSSGANVLTF. DNA of the CDR3: TGTGCCAGCTTATCTAGCTCTGGGGCCAACGTCCTGACTTTC.

The chain carries TRBV7-2 and TRBJ2-7, with D uncertain. CDR1 SGHTA and CDR2 FQGNSA come from the germline V gene. Trimming shortened V by 0 bases and J by 3 bases, and 9 bases separated the two germline ends. This CDR3 is built from 14 residues. The CDR3 region is CASSLAPLFYEQYF. In DNA form, the CDR3 reads TGTGCCAGCAGCTTAGCCCCATTGTTCTACGAGCAGTACTTC.

The rearrangement uses TRBV6-1 and TRBJ1-5; weak D call: TRBD1 (6 bases). In germline, CDR1 is MNHNS, CDR2 SASEGT. The V and J ends lost 4 bases and 7 bases respectively, with 8 bases between them. CDR3 length: 12 amino acids. The CDR3 region has the DNA TGTGCCAGCAGTGCAGGGGAACAGCCCCAGCATTTT. Its protein product is CASSAGEQPQHF.

This chain links TRBV25-1 with TRBJ2-2; D possibly corresponds to TRBD1 (5 bases). Germline values: CDR1 MGHDK, CDR2 SYGVNS. The CDR3 covers 15 residues. V gave up 1 base and J gave up 5 bases, with 11 bases separating them. CDR3 sequence: CASSELYRRTGELFF. CDR3 bases: TGTGCCAGCAGTGAATTATACAGGAGAACCGGGGAGCTGTTTTTT. The variable domain in full, with the rest retrieved from reference TRBV25-1 and TRBJ2-2, is EADIYQTPRYLVIGTGKKITLECSQTMGHDKMYWYQQDPGMELHLIHYSYGVNSTEKGDLSSESTVSRIRTEHFPLTLESARPSHTSQYLCASSELYRRTGELFFGEGSRLTVL.

J is TRBJ2-2 and V is TRBV19; 10 bases are a match to TRBD2. With 8 bases clipped from V and 6 bases from J, the junction kept 9 bases outside the gene matches. Germline V lookup: CDR1 LNHDA, CDR2 SQIVND (reference sequence). The CDR3 length is 15 residues. The CDR3, as DNA: TGTGCCAGTGCCCGTGGGACTAGCGTAGCCGGGGAGCTGTTTTTT. Residues: CASARGTSVAGELFF.

The chain has TRBV7-2 and TRBJ1-5; TRBD1 matches at 10 bases. CDR3 length equals 14 residues. J lost 6 bases, V lost 3 bases, and 2 bases had no gene match. Per germline, CDR1 SGHTA and CDR2 FQGNSA. The CDR3 DNA is TGTGCCAGCAGCTTCCGGGACAGGGGTCAGCCCCAGCATTTT. Amino acids: CASSFRDRGQPQHF.

The V and J genes are TRBV30 and TRBJ1-1, with D tentatively TRBD1 (6 bases). This CDR3 has 13 amino acids. Germline CDR1 GTSNPN, CDR2 SVGIG (reference sequence). Trimming removed 3 bases at V and 4 bases at J, with 12 bases between. CDR3 nucleotide sequence: TGTGCCTGGAGCGCAGGGGATGGCACTGAAGCTTTCTTT. As protein: CAWSAGDGTEAFF.

Here the CDR3 reads CASSTSGLSSYEQYF. The CDR3 coding sequence is TGTGCCAGTAGTACTAGCGGGCTGAGCTCCTACGAGCAGTACTTC. The chain carries TRBV19 and TRBJ2-7, with 8 bases fitting TRBD2. V dropped 4 bases and J dropped 0; count of bases not matched to a gene: 5. The CDR3 has 15 amino acids. CDR1 LNHDA and CDR2 SQIVND come from the germline V gene (reference sequence). Looking up the rest from reference TRBV19 and TRBJ2-7 gives the full variable domain: DGGITQSPKYLFRKEGQNVTLSCEQNLNHDAMYWYRQDPGQGLRLIYYSQIVNDFQKGDIAEGYSVSREKKESFPLTVTSAQKNPTAFYLCASSTSGLSSYEQYFGPGTRLTVT.

The CDR3 reads CASSSVSGAKTSGRTDTQYF. The CDR3 DNA sequence: TGTGCCAGCAGTTCGGTCTCAGGGGCGAAGACTAGCGGACGCACAGATACGCAGTATTTT. The V gene is TRBV2, the J gene TRBJ2-3; 9 bases align to TRBD2. The CDR3 covers 20 residues. Germline V CDR1 and CDR2: SNHLY, FYNNEI. The V and J ends lost 5 bases and 1 base, in that order; junction bases with no gene match: 19.

The chain couples TRBV4-3 to TRBJ2-2; TRBD1 agrees at 7 bases. The CDR3 extends over 16 amino acids. CDR1 and CDR2 from the germline V gene are LGHNA and YSLEER. With V trimmed by 1 base and J by 6 bases, 8 bases remained unmatched. The CDR3 is CASSQGLGTAAGELFF. The CDR3 DNA follows: TGCGCCAGCAGCCAAGGGCTTGGGACAGCCGCCGGGGAGCTGTTTTTT.

The chain couples TRBV11-1 to TRBJ2-3; D is unresolved. This CDR3 has 12 residues. Germline V lookup: CDR1 SGHAT, CDR2 FQDESV (reference sequence). V lost 5 bases, J lost 2 bases, and 5 bases lay in between. CDR3 sequence reads: CASSPNTDTQYF. The CDR3 DNA reads TGTGCCAGCAGCCCAAACACAGATACGCAGTATTTT.

The gene calls are TRBV30 and TRBJ1-4; TRBD1 aligns across 7 bases. The V segment lost 5 bases and the J segment 6 bases; nucleotides outside the gene matches: 12. The CDR3 is made up of 15 amino acids. The germline gives CDR1 GTSNPN, CDR2 SVGIG (reference sequence). Here the CDR3 reads CAWGERGRGYEKLFF. The CDR3 DNA sequence: TGTGCCTGGGGCGAAAGGGGCAGGGGGTATGAAAAACTGTTTTTT.

This clone was counted only a few times. This chain joins TRBV20-1 and TRBJ1-1; a possible D gene is TRBD1 (5 bases). There are 11 residues in the CDR3. The V gene lost 5 bases and the J gene lost 9 bases, with 13 bases spanning the gap. Germline V gene lookup returns CDR1 DFQATT and CDR2 SNEGSKA (reference sequence). The CDR3 sequence: CSAGPGLQAFF. CDR3 nucleotide sequence: TGCAGTGCTGGACCGGGACTTCAAGCTTTCTTT.

V gene TRBV6-6 combines with J gene TRBJ1-5, with D possibly matching TRBD1 (5 bases). The CDR3 extends over 13 amino acids. V was shortened by 2 bases and J by 8 bases, with 10 bases between the two germline ends. The germline gives CDR1 MNHNY, CDR2 SVGAGI (reference sequence). Here the CDR3 DNA reads TGTGCCAGCAGTTACGGGGGGAAGGAGCCCCAGCATTTT. It specifies CASSYGGKEPQHF.

The chain recombines TRBV6-1 with TRBJ1-6, with no clear D. The germline V and J ends were trimmed by 2 bases and 9 bases, with 11 bases remaining between them. CDR1 MNHNS and CDR2 SASEGT come from the germline V gene. The CDR3 loop spans 14 amino acids. In nucleotides, the CDR3 is TGTGCCAGCAGTGAACTCGGGCGGGGTTCACCCCTCCACTTT. This gives the protein CASSELGRGSPLHF.

The rearrangement links TRBV6-6 to TRBJ2-7; D possibly corresponds to TRBD2 (5 bases). Trimming removed 2 bases from V and 0 bases from J, with 11 bases in between. The CDR3 totals 15 residues. Germline CDR1 MNHNY, CDR2 SVGAGI (reference sequence). The CDR3 nucleotides read TGTGCCAGCAGTTACCGAATGGGGAGCTCCTACGAGCAGTACTTC. Encoded protein: CASSYRMGSSYEQYF.

This clone was seen just once. The V call is TRBV19, the J call TRBJ2-1; no firm D call. This CDR3 has 11 residues. The V and J ends lost 1 base and 8 bases respectively, with 3 bases between them. The germline CDR1 and CDR2 sequences are LNHDA and SQIVND (reference sequence). Here the CDR3 DNA reads TGTGCCAGTAGTATAGCCGATGAGCAGTTCTTC. Its translation: CASSIADEQFF.

V usage is TRBV5-1 and J usage is TRBJ2-7; 9 positions match TRBD2. The J segment lost 4 bases and the V segment lost 7 bases, leaving 6 bases of the junction unmatched. Germline-derived CDR1 and CDR2 are SGHRS and YFSETQ. The CDR3 runs to 13 residues. The CDR3 nucleotides read TGCGCCAGCTCGACTAGCGGACCATACGAGCAGTACTTC. Translating it yields CASSTSGPYEQYF.

The J gene is TRBJ2-5, the V gene TRBV6-6, with TRBD1 matching over 8 bases. The DNA end is more similar to TRBJ2-7, so the J call may be wrong. CDR1 and CDR2 from the germline V gene are MNHNY and SVGAGI (reference sequence). The CDR3 loop spans 14 amino acids. The CDR3 loop is CASSGTGEYYEQYF. CDR3 coding DNA: TGTGCCAGCTCCGGGACAGGAGAATACTACGAGCAGTACTTC.

The chain couples TRBV7-3 to TRBJ2-1, with TRBD1 as a possible D gene (5 bases). CDR3 size: 15 residues. Trimming took off 5 bases at V and 4 bases at J, with 15 bases between the two ends. Germline-derived CDR1 and CDR2 are SGHTA and FQGTGA. The CDR3 protein is CASSKRPGFYNEQFF. Here the CDR3 DNA reads TGTGCCAGCAGCAAGAGGCCAGGGTTTTACAATGAGCAGTTCTTC.